Sequencing of this T cell receptor (beta chain) was carried out in a study of molecular identifiers for immune sequencing clone quantification. Study-wide points: Clone sizes that are highly expanded could be underestimated when identical TCR molecules share a barcode.

There are many counts of this clonotype. Its antigen is currently unknown. This CDR3 comprises 19 residues. Germline CDR1 is DFQATT and CDR2 is SNEGSKA (reference sequence). J gave up 1 base and V 6 bases, and 17 bases lay outside the gene matches. Previously reported methods and listed TCR primers produced the bulk TCR libraries. MiXCR was run by TCRdb on the PCR reads, yielding one entry per CDR3 protein. The sample gives 88,000 or so distinct CDR3 sequences, 21% of which show up once; approximately 0.99% is in the top ten. Investigators produced naive CD8 libraries from around 20,000 to 1,000,000 sorted cells, drawing on 10%, 30% or 50% RNA. Sorting captured naive CD8 T cells as CD8+CD4-CCR7+CD45RA+.

Material: naive CD8+ T cells from blood, with Jurkat cell RNA spiked in. Subset given: FACS-sorted CD8+CD4-CCR7+CD45RA+ naive T cells. The receptor was derived from a human donor in good health. Some libraries in this study had Jurkat cell RNA spiked in. The chain carries TRBV20-1 and TRBJ2-5, with 13 bases that match TRBD2. CDR3 in DNA: TGCAGTGCCCCTTTCCTCACTAGCGGGAGGGTACAATTCCAAGAGACCCAGTACTTC. Its translation is CSAPFLTSGRVQFQETQYF.